This T cell receptor beta chain was recorded in a study of spatial heterogeneity in lung cancer. This clonotype appeared many times. This beta chain lies outside the target of a library built for alpha chains; its clone size means little. V lost 5 bases, J lost 0 bases, and 11 bases lay in between. Germline loops: CDR1 DFQATT, CDR2 SNEGSKA (reference sequence). The CDR3 sequence is 14 residues long. Time point given: blood taken at disease recurrence. Frozen PBMC, nontumor lung or tumor provided whole RNA, which was sequenced unsorted. In the library, each TCR cDNA molecule bore its own unique molecular identifier. TCRdb re-called the 5' RACE reads with MiXCR, one entry per CDR3 protein. The sample has approximately 10,000 distinct CDR3 sequences; approximately 3.9% are singletons.

The clonotype comes from a female donor with early-stage non-small cell lung cancer. The chain combines TRBV20-1 with TRBJ2-1; tentative D call: TRBD2 (6 bases). The sample was PBMCs, taken at recurrence. The CDR3 DNA sequence: TGCAGTGCTGGGCGGGGAAGCTCCTACAATGAGCAGTTCTTC. Protein: CSAGRGSSYNEQFF.